The 5 T cell receptor beta chains in this list originate from one sample, sequenced in a study of shared clonotypes between healthy human individuals. Method: immunoSEQ multiplex PCR; TCRdb's copy keeps in-frame clones and lacks some. The sample comprises some 550,000 clones, around 97% of which are singletons, and about 0.06% rests with the top ten. Sequencing was carried out using naive CD4+ T cells sorted from blood. Regarding subset: CD45RA+ positively selected. These receptors were taken from a woman aged 25 to 39 in good health.

This chain links TRBV11-3 with TRBJ2-5; TRBD2 might be the D (5 bases). V lost 5 bases and J lost 5, with 18 bases in between. Per germline, CDR1 SGHNT and CDR2 YENEEA. The CDR3 covers 15 residues. CDR3 in DNA: TGTGCCAGCAGCCCGGGGTTCGCGGATACTGAGACCCAGTACTTC. Translation gives CASSPGFADTETQYF. Supplemented by reference TRBV11-3 and TRBJ2-5, the full variable domain reads EAGVVQSPRYKIIEKKQPVAFWCNPISGHNTLYWYLQNLGQGPELLIRYENEEAVDDSQLPKDRFSAERLKGVDSTLKIQPAELGDSAVYLCASSPGFADTETQYFGPGTRLLVL.

This chain joins TRBV6-1 and TRBJ1-5, with a possible D match to TRBD1 (6 bases). V lost 3 bases and J lost 4, with 10 bases in between. CDR1 is MNHNS, CDR2 SASEGT, per germline. This CDR3 has 14 amino acids. The CDR3 nucleotides read TGTGCCAGCAGTGAGGGGACAAGAAATCAGCCCCAGCATTTT. Its translation is CASSEGTRNQPQHF.

The chain uses TRBV5-3 and TRBJ2-5; D gene ambiguous. The end of the DNA aligns better with TRBJ2-7, so the J call may be wrong. TRBV5-3 carries the ORF label, with uncertain function. This CDR3 has 13 residues. The CDR3 DNA is TGTGCCAGAAGCTTGGGGGCAACCTACGAGCAGTACTTC. Amino acids: CARSLGATYEQYF.

The V and J genes are TRBV28 and TRBJ2-5, with 15 positions matching TRBD2. The germline gives CDR1 MDHEN, CDR2 SYDVKM. This CDR3 is 18 amino acids long. The V segment lost 6 bases and the J segment 2 bases; nucleotides outside the gene matches: 10. CDR3 in amino acids: CASSTGLAGGGRQETQYF. The CDR3 nucleotides are TGTGCCAGCAGCACTGGACTAGCGGGAGGGGGACGGCAAGAGACCCAGTACTTC.

V is TRBV4-2 and J is TRBJ1-3; D is possibly TRBD1 (6 bases). The CDR3 length is 18 residues. CDR1 is LGHNA, CDR2 YNFKEQ, per germline. The ends were cut back, 0 bases at V and 2 bases at J, with 17 bases in the middle. DNA of the CDR3: TGTGCCAGCAGCCAAGATGGGGGCGCGACAGTCACTGGAAACACCATATATTTT. The encoded protein is CASSQDGGATVTGNTIYF.